This T cell receptor beta chain was retrieved from a study of T cell repertoires in cytomegalovirus infection. About the study: Based on public TCR beta signatures, there were indications of CMV infection and of a matching HLA type. Study-wide points: Cumulative public TCR beta family frequency identified carriers of CMV plus the relevant HLA. The ex vivo response was dominated by HLA-C-restricted CMV-specific TCR beta clonotypes.

TCRdb re-analysed the reads in MiXCR, keeping a single row per CDR3 protein. The sample carries under 600,000 distinct CDR3 sequences, 16% recorded once. The table lists this clonotype with many counts. Its specificity is not known. Trimming removed 1 base from V and 7 bases from J, with 11 bases in between. Germline CDR1 SGHTA, CDR2 FQGNSA. CDR3 length: 13 amino acids. Input material: CD8+ T cells from PBMCs. This clonotype was sampled from a human donor in good health (CMV status not recorded). Some clones in this sample may be carry-over from other donors' samples. The genes are TRBV7-2 and TRBJ2-7, with unresolved D. In nucleotides, the CDR3 is TGTGCCAGCAGCTTAGGCCGGTCCTGGGAGCAGTACTTC. Residues: CASSLGRSWEQYF. The variable domain in full, completed from reference TRBV7-2 and TRBJ2-7, reads GAGVSQSPSNKVTEKGKDVELRCDPISGHTALYWYRQSLGQGLEFLIYFQGNSAPDKSGLPSDRFSAERTGGSVSTLTIQRTQQEDSAVYLCASSLGRSWEQYFGPGTRLTVT.